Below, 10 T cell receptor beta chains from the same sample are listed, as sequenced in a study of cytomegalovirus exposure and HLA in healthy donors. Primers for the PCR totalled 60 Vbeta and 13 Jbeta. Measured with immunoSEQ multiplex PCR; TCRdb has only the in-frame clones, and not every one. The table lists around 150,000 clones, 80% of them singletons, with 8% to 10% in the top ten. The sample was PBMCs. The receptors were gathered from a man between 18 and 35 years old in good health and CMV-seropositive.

DNA of the CDR3: TGCAGCGTTGAAAGGGGGAGTGAGCAGTACTTC. This translates into CSVERGSEQYF. The rearrangement links TRBV29-1 to TRBJ2-7; perhaps TRBD1 as D (6 bases). The CDR3 length is 11 residues. V gave up 2 bases and J gave up 7 bases, with 9 bases separating them. Germline loops: CDR1 SQVTM, CDR2 ANQGSEA.

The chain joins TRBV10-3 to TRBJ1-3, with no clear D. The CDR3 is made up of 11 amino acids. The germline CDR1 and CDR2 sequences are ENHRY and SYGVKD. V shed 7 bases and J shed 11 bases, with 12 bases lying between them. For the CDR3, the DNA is TGTGCCATCACTCAGGCACGCGCCATATATTTT. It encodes CAITQARAIYF.

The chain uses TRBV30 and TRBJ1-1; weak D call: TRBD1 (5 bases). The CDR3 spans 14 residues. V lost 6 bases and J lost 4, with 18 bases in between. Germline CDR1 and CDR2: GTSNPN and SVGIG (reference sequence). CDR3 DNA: TGTGCCTGTTCCCCTGCTGGGGGAGGCACTGAAGCTTTCTTT. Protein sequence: CACSPAGGGTEAFF.

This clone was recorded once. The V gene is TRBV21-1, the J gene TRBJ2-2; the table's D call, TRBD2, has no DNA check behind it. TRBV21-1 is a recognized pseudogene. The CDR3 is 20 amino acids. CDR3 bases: TGTGCCAGCAGCACCAATGAGACTAGCGGGGGGGCTGAGTCTGCCGGGGAGCTGTTTTTT. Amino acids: CASSTNETSGGAESAGELFF.

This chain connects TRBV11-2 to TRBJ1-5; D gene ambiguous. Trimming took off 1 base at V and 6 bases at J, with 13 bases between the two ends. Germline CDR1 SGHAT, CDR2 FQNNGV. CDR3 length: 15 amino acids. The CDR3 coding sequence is TGTGCCAGCAGCTTAGCAGTAGGCGGAGCTCAGCCCCAGCATTTT. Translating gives CASSLAVGGAQPQHF.

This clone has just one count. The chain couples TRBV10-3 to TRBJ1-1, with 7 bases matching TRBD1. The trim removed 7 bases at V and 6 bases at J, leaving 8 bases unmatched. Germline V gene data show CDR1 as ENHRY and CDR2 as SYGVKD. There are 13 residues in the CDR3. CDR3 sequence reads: CAITPTGRPEAFF. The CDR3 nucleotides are TGTGCCATCACTCCGACAGGGAGGCCTGAAGCTTTCTTT.

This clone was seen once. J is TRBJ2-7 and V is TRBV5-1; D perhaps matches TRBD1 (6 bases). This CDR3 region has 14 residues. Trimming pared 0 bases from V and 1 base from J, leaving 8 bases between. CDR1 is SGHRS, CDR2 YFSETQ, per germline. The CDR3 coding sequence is TGCGCCAGCAGCTTGGAAGGGACATCCTACGAGCAGTACTTC. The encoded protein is CASSLEGTSYEQYF.

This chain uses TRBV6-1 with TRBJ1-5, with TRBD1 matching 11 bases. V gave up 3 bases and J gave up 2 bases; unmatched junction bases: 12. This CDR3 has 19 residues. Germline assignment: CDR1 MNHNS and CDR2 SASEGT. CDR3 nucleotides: TGTGCCAGCAGTGATCCGTGGACAGGGGGCGCGACGGGCAATCAGCCCCAGCATTTT. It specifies CASSDPWTGGATGNQPQHF.

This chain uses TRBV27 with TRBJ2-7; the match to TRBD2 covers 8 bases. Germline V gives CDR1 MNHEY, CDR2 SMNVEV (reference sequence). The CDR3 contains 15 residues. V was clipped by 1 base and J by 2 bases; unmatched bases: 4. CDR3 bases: TGTGCCAGCAGTTTATTTCTAGCGGGCCCCTACGAGCAGTACTTC. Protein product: CASSLFLAGPYEQYF.

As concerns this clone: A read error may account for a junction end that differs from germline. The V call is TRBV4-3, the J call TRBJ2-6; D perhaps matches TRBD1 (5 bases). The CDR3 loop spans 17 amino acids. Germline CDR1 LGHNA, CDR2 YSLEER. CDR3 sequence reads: CASSQDRSGTGANGLTF. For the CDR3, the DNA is TGCGCCAGCAGCCAAGATCGTTCGGGTACTGGGGCCAACGGCCTGACTTTC.